Listed below are T cell receptor beta chains from one sample, sequenced in a study of blood T cell repertoires in COVID-19. Only in-frame clones appear in the TCRdb table, and some are missing; sequencing was by immunoSEQ multiplex PCR. The table has roughly 230,000 clones, 81% seen once. Sequenced input: peripheral blood. These receptors came from an elderly woman with acute or convalescent COVID-19. Both conserved end residues are part of each CDR3. The order of the fields is V gene, CDR3 length, clone size, D gene, J gene, CDR3 protein, CDR3 DNA. The D gene is left open where the match is weak. The size entry is marked missing in some rows and otherwise reads once, few, many or a size class.

TRBV14	14	NA	TRBD1	TRBJ2-2	CASSGQGASGELFF	TGTGCCAGCAGCGGCCAGGGGGCGTCCGGGGAGCTGTTTTTT
TRBV20-1	19	NA	TRBD2	TRBJ2-4	CSASHWASGRPGAKNIQYF	TGCAGTGCTAGTCATTGGGCTAGCGGGAGGCCGGGGGCCAAAAACATTCAGTACTTC
TRBV9	14	NA	TRBD1	TRBJ1-2	CASSPGTGTYGYTF	TGTGCCAGCAGCCCCGGGACAGGCACTTATGGCTACACCTTC
TRBV6-1	14	NA	NA	TRBJ2-3	CASSEPRGTDTQYF	TGTGCCAGCAGTGAACCCCGCGGGACAGATACGCAGTATTTT
TRBV5-4	15	NA	TRBD2	TRBJ2-3	CASSPGGLGTDTQYF	TGTGCCAGCAGCCCCGGGGGGTTGGGCACAGATACGCAGTATTTT
TRBV4-1	16	NA	NA	TRBJ1-3	CASSQDHRASGNTIYF	TGCGCCAGCAGCCAAGATCACAGGGCCTCTGGAAACACCATATATTTT
TRBV6-6	13	NA	TRBD1	TRBJ1-1	CASSYGQGLEAFF	TGTGCCAGCAGTTACGGACAGGGTCTTGAAGCTTTCTTT
TRBV7-8	14	once	NA	TRBJ1-1	CASSAIGVDTEAFF	TGTGCCAGCAGCGCCATAGGGGTAGACACTGAAGCTTTCTTT
TRBV11-2	14	few	NA	TRBJ1-1	CASSTGLQNTEAFF	TGTGCCAGCAGCACGGGACTGCAGAACACTGAAGCTTTCTTT
TRBV6-1	18	NA	TRBD2	TRBJ2-5	CASSELVGPGLAEETQYF	TGTGCCAGCAGTGAATTGGTGGGTCCGGGACTAGCGGAAGAGACCCAGTACTTC
TRBV4-1	17	NA	TRBD2	TRBJ2-7	CASSQAREGSGLYEQYF	TGCGCCAGCAGCCAAGCCCGAGAGGGTAGCGGGCTCTACGAGCAGTACTTC
TRBV7-6	13	few	NA	TRBJ2-5	CASSSLVVETQYF	TGTGCCAGCAGCTCACTAGTTGTAGAGACCCAGTACTTC
TRBV3-1/TRBV3-2	14	NA	TRBD2	TRBJ2-7	CASRGGWAQGEQYF	TGTGCCAGCAGGGGGGGGTGGGCCCAGGGCGAGCAGTACTTC
TRBV9	16	NA	NA	TRBJ2-3	CASSVSAGTSTDTQYF	TGTGCCAGCAGCGTATCGGCAGGGACTAGCACAGATACGCAGTATTTT
TRBV6-5	14	NA	NA	TRBJ1-2	CASRQGPLGGGYTF	TGTGCCAGCAGGCAGGGACCCCTGGGGGGTGGCTACACCTTC
TRBV28	15	NA	TRBD2	TRBJ2-2	CASSSPLGRAGELFF	TGTGCCAGCAGTTCACCCCTGGGGAGGGCCGGGGAGCTGTTTTTT
TRBV19	15	NA	TRBD1	TRBJ1-5	CASSRDRGVNQPQHF	TGTGCCAGTAGTAGAGACAGGGGTGTGAATCAGCCCCAGCATTTT
TRBV4-2	12	once	NA	TRBJ2-7	CASSQDRNEQYF	TGTGCCAGCAGCCAAGATAGAAACGAGCAGTACTTC
TRBV2	13	once	TRBD1	TRBJ1-1	CASSEHRGTEAFF	TGTGCCAGCAGTGAACACAGGGGCACTGAAGCTTTCTTT
TRBV6-4	15	NA	TRBD1	TRBJ1-6	CASSDSDRGNSPLHF	TGTGCCAGCAGTGACAGCGACAGGGGGAATTCACCCCTCCACTTT
TRBV6-1	15	NA	NA	TRBJ2-7	CASSDTGTLAYEQYF	TGTGCCAGCAGTGACACCGGGACACTCGCCTACGAGCAGTACTTC
TRBV19	13	NA	TRBD1	TRBJ1-6	CASTGRGASPLHF	TGTGCCAGTACCGGCAGGGGGGCTTCACCCCTCCACTTT
TRBV29-1	12	NA	NA	TRBJ2-1	CSVASRRDEQFF	TGCAGCGTTGCCTCCCGACGGGATGAGCAGTTCTTC
TRBV5-5	17	few	TRBD1	TRBJ1-2	CASSPRDRGLVNYGYTF	TGTGCCAGCAGCCCGAGGGACAGGGGTTTGGTTAACTATGGCTACACCTTC
TRBV5-8	17	NA	NA	TRBJ1-2	CASSLSGTTTSNYGYTF	TGTGCCAGCAGCCTATCCGGTACGACTACTTCGAACTATGGCTACACCTTC
TRBV5-4	13	NA	NA	TRBJ2-1	CASSLDYPGEQFF	TGTGCCAGCAGCTTGGACTATCCCGGTGAGCAGTTCTTC
TRBV3-1/TRBV3-2	16	NA	TRBD2	TRBJ2-1	CASSTRIAGANGEQFF	TGTGCCAGCAGCACTCGAATAGCGGGCGCAAATGGGGAGCAGTTCTTC
TRBV5-4	15	NA	TRBD1	TRBJ1-4	CASSDPGQGIEKLFF	TGTGCCAGCAGCGATCCGGGACAGGGGATTGAAAAACTGTTTTTT
TRBV4-2	14	NA	TRBD1	TRBJ1-2	CASGTGGSNYGYTF	TGTGCCAGCGGAACAGGGGGATCTAACTATGGCTACACCTTC
TRBV19	17	NA	TRBD1	TRBJ2-1	CASSISPGQGVLDEQFF	TGTGCCAGTAGTATATCCCCCGGGCAGGGGGTTCTGGATGAGCAGTTCTTC
TRBV6-2/TRBV6-3	14	NA	TRBD2	TRBJ2-7	CASSYLAGTYEQYF	TGTGCCAGCAGTTATTTAGCGGGGACCTACGAGCAGTACTTC
TRBV10-3	17	few	TRBD1	TRBJ1-2	CAISPGTGGWINYGYTF	TGTGCCATCAGTCCCGGGACAGGGGGATGGATAAACTATGGCTACACCTTC
TRBV28	13	once	TRBD2	TRBJ2-2	CASSSPSTSRLFF	TGTGCCAGCAGTTCACCCTCGACTAGCAGGCTGTTTTTT
TRBV19	14	NA	TRBD1	TRBJ1-1	CASRHRGENTEAFF	TGTGCCAGTAGGCACAGGGGGGAGAACACTGAAGCTTTCTTT
TRBV5-6	14	NA	NA	TRBJ2-1	CASKMGGAYNEQFF	TGTGCCAGCAAAATGGGGGGAGCTTACAATGAGCAGTTCTTC
TRBV7-2	14	NA	TRBD1	TRBJ2-7	CASSPQDRVYEQYF	TGTGCCAGCAGCCCCCAGGACAGGGTCTACGAGCAGTACTTC
TRBV14	13	NA	NA	TRBJ2-3	CASSQVGTDTQYF	TGTGCCAGCAGCCAAGTAGGCACAGATACGCAGTATTTT
TRBV24-1	15	NA	TRBD2	TRBJ2-5	CATSDLSSGQETQYF	TGTGCCACCAGTGATTTGTCTAGCGGACAAGAGACCCAGTACTTC
TRBV29-1	14	NA	TRBD2	TRBJ2-1	CSGVLAGPDNEQFF	TGCAGCGGTGTACTAGCGGGGCCCGACAATGAGCAGTTCTTC
TRBV5-1	13	once	NA	TRBJ2-5	CASSGHRQETQYF	TGCGCCAGCAGCGGGCACAGACAAGAGACCCAGTACTTC
TRBV19	14	NA	TRBD1	TRBJ2-7	CASSTRDSHYEQYF	TGTGCCAGTAGTACCAGGGACAGTCACTACGAGCAGTACTTC
TRBV14	15	NA	TRBD2	TRBJ2-1	CASSQRGGALNEQFF	TGTGCCAGCAGCCAACGCGGGGGGGCCCTGAATGAGCAGTTCTTC
TRBV7-2	15	NA	TRBD1	TRBJ2-7	CASSSQRDRGSEQYF	TGTGCCAGCAGCTCCCAGCGGGACAGGGGATCCGAGCAGTACTTC
TRBV18	13	NA	NA	TRBJ1-1	CASSPTGNTEAFF	TGTGCCAGCTCACCGACGGGTAACACTGAAGCTTTCTTT
TRBV9	15	NA	NA	TRBJ1-2	CASSLGLGANYGYTF	TGTGCCAGCAGCCTAGGGTTGGGGGCGAACTATGGCTACACCTTC
TRBV2	14	NA	NA	TRBJ2-2	CASSDRGSTGELFF	TGTGCCAGCAGTGATAGGGGGTCCACCGGGGAGCTGTTTTTT
TRBV10-3	18	NA	NA	TRBJ1-1	CAISESKTYRTENTEAFF	TGTGCCATCAGTGAGTCCAAAACCTATAGGACAGAGAACACTGAAGCTTTCTTT
TRBV2	13	NA	NA	TRBJ1-2	CASSEQGNYGYTF	TGTGCCAGCAGTGAACAGGGGAACTATGGCTACACCTTC